The 24 T cell receptor beta chains presented below share a single source sample, sequenced in a study of beta chain features in type 1 diabetes. Investigators reverse transcribed all isolated RNA, so they sequenced expressed TCRB transcripts. The repertoire was sequenced with immunoSEQ multiplex PCR; TCRdb's copy has only in-frame clones and lacks some. The sample yields a few hundred thousand clones, about 26% seen once. The specimen was central memory CD4+ T cells from blood. The receptors were sampled from a man aged 25-40 years in good health.

The chain is built from TRBV18 and TRBJ2-7; D is unresolved. V dropped 6 bases and J dropped 2 bases, with 11 bases sitting between them. Germline CDR1 KGHSH, CDR2 LQKENI. CDR3 length equals 13 residues. CDR3 nucleotide sequence: TGTGCCAGCTCTCTAGATATAACCTACGAGCAGTACTTC. It specifies CASSLDITYEQYF. Looking up the rest from reference TRBV18 and TRBJ2-7 gives the full variable domain: NAGVMQNPRHLVRRRGQEARLRCSPMKGHSHVYWYRQLPEEGLKFMVYLQKENIIDESGMPKERFSAEFPKEGPSILRIQQVVRGDSAAYFCASSLDITYEQYFGPGTRLTVT.

This clone was seen a few times. V usage is TRBV12-5 and J usage is TRBJ2-1, with D possibly TRBD1 on 6 matching bases. V was clipped by 7 bases and J by 8 bases, with 15 bases between them. Germline CDR1 reads LGHNT; CDR2 reads FRNRAP. This CDR3 region has 13 residues. CDR3 nucleotides: TGTGCTAGTGCCCCTCAGGGGTCACATGAGCAGTTCTTC. It specifies CASAPQGSHEQFF.

About this clone itself: The same CDR3 arises from other DNA sequences in this sample as well. This sequence joins TRBV9 and TRBJ1-5, with unresolved D. This CDR3 is 14 amino acids long. The V gene lost 0 bases and the J gene lost 2 bases, with 6 bases spanning the gap. Per germline, CDR1 SGDLS and CDR2 YYNGEE. The CDR3 bases are TGTGCCAGCAGCGTAGATTCGGGCAATCAGCCCCAGCATTTT. Its protein is CASSVDSGNQPQHF.

In the case of this clone: Other nucleotide sequences in the sample specify the same CDR3. The chain couples TRBV30 to TRBJ2-2; maybe TRBD1 (6 bases). V gave up 0 bases and J gave up 5 bases, with 7 bases separating them. CDR3 length: 13 amino acids. Germline CDR1 reads GTSNPN; CDR2 reads SVGIG (reference sequence). The CDR3 protein is CAWSVGGTGELFF. CDR3 DNA sequence: TGTGCCTGGAGTGTAGGGGGTACCGGGGAGCTGTTTTTT.

The DNA for the CDR3 is TGTGCCTGGGGGGGGTCAAATCAGCCCCAGCATTTT. It yields the protein CAWGGSNQPQHF. The chain joins TRBV30 to TRBJ1-5; TRBD1 is a possible D gene (5 bases). V dropped 5 bases and J dropped 4 bases, with 9 bases sitting between them. The CDR3 contains 12 residues. Germline CDR1 is GTSNPN and CDR2 is SVGIG (reference sequence).

With respect to this clone: The same CDR3 can be traced to other DNA sequences in this sample. The chain recombines TRBV20-1 with TRBJ1-2, with D maybe TRBD1 (5 bases). This CDR3 is 11 amino acids long. V lost 6 bases, J lost 4 bases, and 9 bases lay in between. Germline loops: CDR1 DFQATT, CDR2 SNEGSKA (reference sequence). The chain's CDR3 is CSAPRGYGYTF. As DNA, the CDR3 is TGCAGTGCGCCGAGGGGCTATGGCTACACCTTC.

The gene calls are TRBV6-6 and TRBJ1-2, with a weak D call TRBD1 (5 bases). The V gene lost 8 bases and the J gene lost 6 bases, with 19 bases spanning the gap. The germline V gene encodes CDR1 MNHNY and CDR2 SVGAGI (reference sequence). This CDR3 comprises 14 residues. The CDR3 coding sequence is TGTGCCAGCGTTGACTTTGCGAGGGGCGATGGCTACACCTTC. Its translation: CASVDFARGDGYTF.

This clone was seen a few times. The chain joins TRBV5-4 to TRBJ2-3; no definite D call. CDR1 and CDR2 from the germline V gene are SGHNT and YYREEE (reference sequence). Trimming left V 4 bases short and J 6 bases short, with 15 bases between. The CDR3 has 14 residues. The CDR3 DNA reads TGTGCCAGCAGCCCCTCCTGGGTTCGGGATACGCAGTATTTT. Amino acid sequence: CASSPSWVRDTQYF.

The chain links TRBV7-6 to TRBJ2-1, with 8 bases matching TRBD1. CDR1 is SGHVS, CDR2 FNYEAQ, per germline. Trimming cost V 5 bases and J 12 bases; bases outside gene matches: 3. This CDR3 has 11 amino acids. CDR3 in DNA: TGTGCCAGCAGCCTTGACAGGGGGCAGTTCTTC. The encoded protein is CASSLDRGQFF.

V is TRBV6-1 and J is TRBJ1-1; D not resolved. The CDR3 has 18 amino acids. CDR1 is MNHNS and CDR2 is SASEGT in the germline V gene. V was cut by 1 base and J by 1 base, with 19 bases left in between. The DNA of the CDR3 is TGTGCCAGCAGTGAAGGTATGGGGTTTTCGACGGGGAACACTGAAGCTTTCTTT. Encoded protein: CASSEGMGFSTGNTEAFF.

This sequence joins TRBV10-3 and TRBJ1-4; D is undetermined. The CDR3 has 13 residues. With 5 bases removed from V and 5 bases from J, the gap between germline ends came to 9 bases. Germline lookup yields CDR1 ENHRY and CDR2 SYGVKD. Here the CDR3 reads CAISPTANEKLFF. The CDR3 DNA reads as TGTGCCATCAGTCCCACGGCAAATGAAAAACTGTTTTTT.

In its sample, this clone was seen a few times. This rearrangement joins TRBV2 to TRBJ1-6; 9 bases map to TRBD1. Germline values: CDR1 SNHLY, CDR2 FYNNEI. The CDR3 loop spans 15 amino acids. The V segment lost 5 bases and the J segment 7 bases; nucleotides outside the gene matches: 6. The CDR3, as DNA: TGTGCCAGCAGTCAGGACAGGGGAGGGAATTCACCCCTCCACTTT. Its translation: CASSQDRGGNSPLHF.

The chain's CDR3 is CASSSRPGVGGPEAFF. In DNA form, the CDR3 reads TGTGCCAGCAGCTCACGTCCAGGGGTGGGCGGGCCTGAAGCTTTCTTT. The chain uses TRBV7-9 and TRBJ1-1; TRBD1 might be the D (6 bases). The CDR3 length is 16 residues. The germline V gene encodes CDR1 SEHNR and CDR2 FQNEAQ (reference sequence). Trimming left V 4 bases short and J 6 bases short, with 21 bases between. Full variable domain (missing parts from reference TRBV7-9 and TRBJ1-1): DTGVSQNPRHKITKRGQNVTFRCDPISEHNRLYWYRQTLGQGPEFLTYFQNEAQLEKSRLLSDRFSAERPKGSFSTLEIQRTEQGDSAMYLCASSSRPGVGGPEAFFGQGTRLTVV.

J is TRBJ2-4 and V is TRBV7-2; a possible D gene is TRBD1 (6 bases). V was clipped by 2 bases and J by 3 bases, with 14 bases between them. Germline CDR1 reads SGHTA; CDR2 reads FQGNSA. There are 16 residues in the CDR3. DNA of the CDR3: TGTGCCAGCAGCTTATTGGGTCTAGGGGGCAAAAACATTCAGTACTTC. Amino acid sequence: CASSLLGLGGKNIQYF.

The chain joins TRBV7-9 to TRBJ2-3; the D gene is possibly TRBD1 (6 bases). V was shortened by 4 bases and J by 3 bases, with 11 bases between the two germline ends. Germline lookup yields CDR1 SEHNR and CDR2 FQNEAQ (reference sequence). This CDR3 spans 14 amino acids. The CDR3 spells CASSSRTETDTQYF. The CDR3 DNA reads as TGTGCCAGCAGCTCCCGGACAGAAACAGATACGCAGTATTTT.

The rearrangement uses TRBV11-2 and TRBJ2-1; TRBD2 is a possible D gene (6 bases). The V and J ends lost 2 bases and 7 bases respectively, with 9 bases between them. The CDR3 runs 13 residues. The V gene's germline CDR1 is SGHAT and CDR2 FQNNGV. The CDR3 region has the DNA TGTGCCAGCAGCTTATGGACTACTAATGAGCAGTTCTTC. Its protein is CASSLWTTNEQFF.

The rearrangement links TRBV6-5 to TRBJ1-5, with D hard to call. The germline V and J ends were trimmed by 6 bases and 0 bases, with 9 bases remaining between them. Germline V gene sequence: CDR1 MNHEY, CDR2 SVGAGI. The CDR3 has 14 amino acids. This CDR3 is CASRRENSNQPQHF. DNA for the CDR3: TGTGCCAGCAGACGAGAAAATAGCAATCAGCCCCAGCATTTT.

This clone was recorded a few times. The chain couples TRBV30 to TRBJ2-2; no firm D call. V lost 6 bases and J 8 bases, leaving 16 bases between the germline ends. This CDR3 is built from 13 residues. The germline V gene encodes CDR1 GTSNPN and CDR2 SVGIG (reference sequence). Written as DNA, the CDR3 is TGTGCCTGTGTTGGAAGCCCAGCGGGGGAGCTGTTTTTT. Amino acid sequence: CACVGSPAGELFF. Full variable domain (outside the CDR3, taken from reference TRBV30 and TRBJ2-2): SQTIHQWPATLVQPVGSPLSLECTVEGTSNPNLYWYRQAAGRGLQLLFYSVGIGQISSEVPQNLSASRPQDRQFILSSKKLLLSDSGFYLCACVGSPAGELFFGEGSRLTVL.

The chain employs TRBV2 and TRBJ2-1, with a tentative D call TRBD2 (5 bases). The CDR3 extends over 13 amino acids. From germline, CDR1 is SNHLY and CDR2 FYNNEI. Trimming took off 5 bases at V and 5 bases at J, with 10 bases between the two ends. The CDR3 loop reads CASSFGINNEQFF. CDR3 bases: TGTGCCAGCAGTTTCGGGATAAACAATGAGCAGTTCTTC.

This chain links TRBV7-2 with TRBJ2-1; 9 bases agree with TRBD2. V shed 6 bases, J shed 8 bases, and the junction held 14 bases outside the gene matches. CDR3 size: 16 residues. Germline values: CDR1 SGHTA, CDR2 FQGNSA. The CDR3 sequence: CASRRSGTSFIDEQFF. In DNA form, the CDR3 reads TGTGCCAGCAGGAGGAGCGGGACTAGCTTTATCGATGAGCAGTTCTTC.

This clone was recorded a few times. This chain connects TRBV7-2 to TRBJ2-1; no definite D call. Germline assignment: CDR1 SGHTA and CDR2 FQGNSA. This CDR3 contains 13 residues. Trimming shortened V by 1 base and J by 2 bases, and 3 bases separated the two germline ends. In DNA form, the CDR3 reads TGTGCCAGCAGCTTAGTTACCTACAATGAGCAGTTCTTC. This translates into CASSLVTYNEQFF.

A remark on this clone: The same CDR3 also results from other DNA sequences found in this sample. The rearrangement links TRBV7-8 to TRBJ2-4; D is undetermined. This CDR3 is 14 amino acids long. Trimming stripped 1 base from V and 2 bases from J, with 6 bases between. In germline, CDR1 is SGHVS, CDR2 FQNEAQ. The chain's CDR3 is CASSLVGTKNIQYF. In DNA form, the CDR3 reads TGTGCCAGCAGCTTAGTGGGGACCAAAAACATTCAGTACTTC.

This clone was seen many times. The chain employs TRBV5-4 and TRBJ1-1; 7 bases match TRBD1. The germline V gene has CDR1 SGHNT and CDR2 YYREEE (reference sequence). V trimming: 3 bases; J trimming: 1 base; junction bases outside the gene matches: 6. This CDR3 contains 15 residues. The DNA of the CDR3 is TGTGCCAGCAGCTCTGCGACAGGGCCGAACACTGAAGCTTTCTTT. This gives the protein CASSSATGPNTEAFF.

This clone was counted between two and nine times. The chain is built from TRBV29-1 and TRBJ2-1; 10 positions agree with TRBD1. The germline V gene has CDR1 SQVTM and CDR2 ANQGSEA. Trimming took 7 bases from V and 7 from J; bases not matched to a gene: 7. There are 13 residues in the CDR3. CDR3 in DNA: TGCAGCGCCGGGACAGGGGTTGTGAATGAGCAGTTCTTC. This sequence encodes CSAGTGVVNEQFF.